A selection of T cell receptor beta chains follows, all from one sample in a study of blood T cell repertoires in COVID-19. TCRdb's table, derived via immunoSEQ multiplex PCR, lists solely in-frame clones and lacks some. The sample includes some 80,000 clones, about 90% of them seen just once. Material for sequencing was peripheral blood. The source is a human donor in a cohort sampled during active COVID-19. Both conserved end residues are part of each CDR3. Fields, in order: J gene, clone size, V gene, D gene, CDR3 protein, CDR3 DNA. D genes are given only for firm matches. Part of the rows lack a size; the others show once, few, many or a class for expanded clones.

TRBJ1-5 once TRBV24-1 TRBD1 CATSDYGQGVNQPQHF TGTGCCACCAGTGATTATGGACAGGGGGTCAATCAGCCCCAGCATTTT
TRBJ1-6 NA TRBV11-2 TRBD1 CASSKPGQANSPLHF TGTGCCAGCAGCAAACCGGGACAGGCCAATTCACCCCTCCACTTT
TRBJ1-1 NA TRBV7-2 NA CASSLGGQYTEAFF TGTGCCAGCAGCTTAGGAGGCCAGTACACTGAAGCTTTCTTT
TRBJ2-2 NA TRBV10-1 TRBD2 CASSPGLAGANTGELFF TGCGCCAGCAGCCCGGGACTAGCGGGAGCGAACACCGGGGAGCTGTTTTTT
TRBJ1-3 NA TRBV6-2/TRBV6-3 NA CASSRLQAPTSGNTIYF TGTGCCAGCAGTCGCCTACAGGCTCCGACCTCTGGAAACACCATATATTTT
TRBJ1-2 NA TRBV4-1 NA CASSQDQGGRGYGYTF TGCGCCAGCAGCCAAGATCAAGGGGGACGGGGCTATGGCTACACCTTC
TRBJ2-7 NA TRBV2 NA CASSERDLITSYEQYF TGTGCCAGCAGTGAGCGGGACCTGATAACGTCCTACGAGCAGTACTTC
TRBJ1-6 NA TRBV3-1/TRBV3-2 NA CASSKTGPLHF TGTGCCAGCAGCAAAACAGGGCCCCTCCACTTT
TRBJ1-3 NA TRBV5-6 NA CASSLLATYGNTIYF TGTGCCAGCAGCTTGTTAGCCACGTATGGAAACACCATATATTTT
TRBJ2-3 NA TRBV5-1 TRBD2 CASSLAAGGSDTQYF TGCGCCAGCAGCTTGGCTGCGGGGGGCTCAGATACGCAGTATTTT
TRBJ2-1 once TRBV9 TRBD2 CASSRTSGTYNEQFF TGTGCCAGCAGCAGGACTAGCGGGACCTACAATGAGCAGTTCTTC
TRBJ1-2 NA TRBV7-9 TRBD1 CASSLETGGFYGYTF TGTGCCAGCAGCTTAGAAACAGGGGGCTTTTATGGCTACACCTTC
TRBJ1-2 NA TRBV7-9 NA CASSQNNYGYTF TGTGCCAGCAGCCAGAATAACTATGGCTACACCTTC
TRBJ1-2 NA TRBV2 TRBD1 CASSPTRTGAFGYTF TGTGCCAGCAGTCCAACTCGGACAGGGGCGTTCGGCTACACCTTC
TRBJ2-1 NA TRBV19 NA CASSIGTLINEQFF TGTGCCAGTAGTATAGGGACACTTATCAATGAGCAGTTCTTC
TRBJ1-5 NA TRBV18 NA CASSPRGQPQHF TGTGCCAGCTCACCACGGGGCCAGCCCCAGCATTTT
TRBJ2-3 NA TRBV6-5 NA CASSTDKVLRDTQYF TGTGCCAGCAGTACCGACAAGGTTCTTAGGGATACGCAGTATTTT
TRBJ1-1 once TRBV6-2/TRBV6-3 TRBD1 CASSYTGQGAEAFF TGTGCCAGCAGTTATACGGGACAGGGGGCTGAAGCTTTCTTT
TRBJ1-6 NA TRBV27 TRBD1 CASSFQGQSPLHF TGTGCCAGCAGTTTTCAGGGACAGTCACCCCTCCACTTT
TRBJ2-7 NA TRBV5-1 NA CASSLRSGGPYEQYF TGCGCCAGCAGCTTGAGGTCGGGGGGCCCCTACGAGCAGTACTTC
TRBJ2-5 NA TRBV9 NA CASSGGQRETQYF TGTGCCAGCAGCGGAGGACAGAGGGAGACCCAGTACTTC
TRBJ2-1 NA TRBV3-1/TRBV3-2 TRBD2 CASSQDFTGTRGSNEQFF TGTGCCAGCAGCCAAGACTTTACCGGGACTAGAGGAAGCAATGAGCAGTTCTTC
TRBJ2-1 NA TRBV5-4 NA CASSLGGTHNEQFF TGTGCCAGCAGCTTGGGTGGTACTCACAATGAGCAGTTCTTC
TRBJ2-3 NA TRBV5-6 NA CASSAQPGMLTDTQYF TGTGCCAGCAGCGCACAACCCGGGATGTTGACAGATACGCAGTATTTT
TRBJ2-1 once TRBV5-1 TRBD2 CASSFWTSGGYNEQFF TGCGCCAGCAGCTTTTGGACTAGCGGGGGTTACAATGAGCAGTTCTTC
TRBJ2-5 NA TRBV7-2 TRBD2 CASSPRIQREGRETQYF TGTGCCAGCAGCCCACGAATCCAGCGGGAGGGCCGGGAGACCCAGTACTTC
TRBJ2-7 once TRBV7-2 NA CASSGLTGLTYEQYF TGTGCCAGCAGCGGACTAACTGGACTGACCTACGAGCAGTACTTC
TRBJ1-1 NA TRBV19 NA CASKGAPTEAFF TGTGCCAGTAAAGGGGCACCCACTGAAGCTTTCTTT
TRBJ2-3 NA TRBV13 NA CASSLGSSTDTQYF TGTGCCAGCAGCTTGGGCAGTAGCACAGATACGCAGTATTTT
TRBJ1-5 few TRBV6-5 TRBD1 CASSSLTGGEGQPQHF TGTGCCAGCAGTTCATTGACAGGGGGTGAGGGCCAGCCCCAGCATTTT
TRBJ2-1 NA TRBV28 TRBD1 CASSQTGTGYNEQFF TGTGCCAGCAGTCAAACCGGGACAGGCTACAATGAGCAGTTCTTC
TRBJ1-5 once TRBV19 NA CASSIGRGGQPQHF TGTGCCAGTAGTATCGGCAGGGGCGGACAGCCCCAGCATTTT
TRBJ1-5 few TRBV11-1 NA CASSFGYRQPQHF TGTGCCAGCAGCTTCGGGTATCGTCAGCCCCAGCATTTT
TRBJ2-7 NA TRBV21-1 NA CASSFGTSGPRDEQYF TGTGCCAGCAGCTTTGGGACTAGCGGGCCGCGCGACGAGCAGTACTTC
TRBJ1-2 NA TRBV6-6 TRBD1 CASSPSGGSVYGYTF TGTGCCAGCAGTCCCTCAGGGGGCTCTGTCTATGGCTACACCTTC
TRBJ2-1 NA TRBV19 TRBD2 CASSTQTSGRRNEQFF TGTGCCAGTAGTACCCAAACTAGCGGGAGAAGGAATGAGCAGTTCTTC
TRBJ2-2 NA TRBV7-2 TRBD2 CASSRLAGGPTGELFF TGTGCCAGCAGCCGGCTAGCGGGAGGGCCAACCGGGGAGCTGTTTTTT
TRBJ2-1 NA TRBV4-2 NA CASSPRSAGATYNEQFF TGTGCCAGCAGCCCGAGGTCGGCGGGCGCCACCTACAATGAGCAGTTCTTC